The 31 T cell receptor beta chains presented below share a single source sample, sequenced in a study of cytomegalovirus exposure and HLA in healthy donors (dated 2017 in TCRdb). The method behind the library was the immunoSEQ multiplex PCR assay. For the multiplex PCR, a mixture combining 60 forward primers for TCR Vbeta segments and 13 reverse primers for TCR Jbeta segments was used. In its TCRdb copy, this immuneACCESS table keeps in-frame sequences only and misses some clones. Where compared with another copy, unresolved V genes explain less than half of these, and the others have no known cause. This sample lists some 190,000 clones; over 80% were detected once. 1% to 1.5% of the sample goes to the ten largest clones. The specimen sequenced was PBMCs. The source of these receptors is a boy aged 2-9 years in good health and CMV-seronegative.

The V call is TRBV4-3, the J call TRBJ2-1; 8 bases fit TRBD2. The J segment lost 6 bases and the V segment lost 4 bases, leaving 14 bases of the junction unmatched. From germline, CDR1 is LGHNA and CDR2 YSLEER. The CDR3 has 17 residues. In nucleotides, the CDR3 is TGCGCCAGCAGCCCGCGGGGGGAGGGGGGGGCATCCAATGAGCAGTTCTTC. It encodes CASSPRGEGGASNEQFF.

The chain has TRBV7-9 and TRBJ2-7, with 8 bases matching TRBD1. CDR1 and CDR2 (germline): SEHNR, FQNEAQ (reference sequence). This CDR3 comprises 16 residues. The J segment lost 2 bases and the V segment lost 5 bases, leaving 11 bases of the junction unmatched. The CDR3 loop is CASSLDGQGLPYEQYF. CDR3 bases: TGTGCCAGCAGCCTTGACGGACAGGGATTACCCTACGAGCAGTACTTC.

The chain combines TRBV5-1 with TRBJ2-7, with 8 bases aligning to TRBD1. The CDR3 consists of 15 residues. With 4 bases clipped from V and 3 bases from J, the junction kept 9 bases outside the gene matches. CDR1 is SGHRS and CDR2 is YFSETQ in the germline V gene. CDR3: CASSATTGAGYEQYF. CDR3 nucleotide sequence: TGCGCCAGCAGCGCCACGACAGGGGCCGGCTACGAGCAGTACTTC.

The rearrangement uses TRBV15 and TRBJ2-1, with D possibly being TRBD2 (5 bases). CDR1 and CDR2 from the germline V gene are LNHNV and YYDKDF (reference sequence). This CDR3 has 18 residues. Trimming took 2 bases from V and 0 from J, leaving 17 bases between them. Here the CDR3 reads CATSRNPRGSSSYNEQFF. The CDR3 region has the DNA TGTGCCACCAGCAGAAACCCCCGCGGGTCGAGCTCCTACAATGAGCAGTTCTTC.

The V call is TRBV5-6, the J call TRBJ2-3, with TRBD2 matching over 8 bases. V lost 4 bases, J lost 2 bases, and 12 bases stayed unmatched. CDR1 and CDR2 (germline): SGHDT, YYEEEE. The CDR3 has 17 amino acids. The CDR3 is CASSQGESGGYTDTQYF. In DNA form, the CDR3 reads TGTGCCAGCAGCCAGGGAGAAAGCGGGGGCTACACAGATACGCAGTATTTT.

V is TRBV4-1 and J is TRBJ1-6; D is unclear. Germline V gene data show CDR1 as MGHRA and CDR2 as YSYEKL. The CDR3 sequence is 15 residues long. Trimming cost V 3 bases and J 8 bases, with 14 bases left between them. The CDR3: CASSQPDTVYSPLHF. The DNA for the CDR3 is TGCGCCAGCAGCCAGCCCGACACGGTGTATTCACCCCTCCACTTT.

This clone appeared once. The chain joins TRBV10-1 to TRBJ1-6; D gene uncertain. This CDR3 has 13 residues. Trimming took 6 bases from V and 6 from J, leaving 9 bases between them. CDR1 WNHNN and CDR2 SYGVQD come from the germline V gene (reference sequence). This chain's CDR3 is CASSDFLNSPLHF. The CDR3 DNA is TGCGCCAGCAGCGACTTCCTTAATTCACCCCTCCACTTT.

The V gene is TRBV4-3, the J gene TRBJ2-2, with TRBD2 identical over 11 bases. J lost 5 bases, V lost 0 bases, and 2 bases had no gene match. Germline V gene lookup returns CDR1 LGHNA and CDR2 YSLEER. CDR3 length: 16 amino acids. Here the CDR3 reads CASSQDLAGGTGELFF. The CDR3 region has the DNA TGCGCCAGCAGCCAAGACCTAGCGGGGGGAACCGGGGAGCTGTTTTTT.

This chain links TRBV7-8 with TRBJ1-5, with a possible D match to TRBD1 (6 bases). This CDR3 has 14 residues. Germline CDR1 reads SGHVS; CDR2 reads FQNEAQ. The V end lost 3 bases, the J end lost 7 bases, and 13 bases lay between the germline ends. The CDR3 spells CASSFEGGGQPQHF. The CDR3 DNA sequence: TGTGCCAGCAGCTTCGAAGGGGGAGGGCAGCCCCAGCATTTT.

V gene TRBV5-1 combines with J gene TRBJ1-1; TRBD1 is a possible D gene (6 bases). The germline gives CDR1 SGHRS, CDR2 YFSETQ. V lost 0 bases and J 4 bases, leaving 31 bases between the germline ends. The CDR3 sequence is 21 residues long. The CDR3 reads CASSLDFPHSAKRTVGTEAFF. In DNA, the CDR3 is TGCGCCAGCAGCTTGGATTTCCCCCATTCCGCCAAGCGGACAGTCGGCACTGAAGCTTTCTTT.

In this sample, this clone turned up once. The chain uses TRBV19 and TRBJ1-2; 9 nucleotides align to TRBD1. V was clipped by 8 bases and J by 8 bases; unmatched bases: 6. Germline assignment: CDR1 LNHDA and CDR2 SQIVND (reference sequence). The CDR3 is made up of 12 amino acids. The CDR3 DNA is TGTGCCAGTTCTTACAGGGGGCTGGGCTACACCTTC. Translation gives CASSYRGLGYTF.

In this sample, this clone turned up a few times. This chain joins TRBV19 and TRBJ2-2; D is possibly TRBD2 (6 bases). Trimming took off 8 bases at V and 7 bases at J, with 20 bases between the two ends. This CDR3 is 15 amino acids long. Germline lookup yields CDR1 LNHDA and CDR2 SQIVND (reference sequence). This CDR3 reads CASQERADNDGELFF. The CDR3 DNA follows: TGTGCCAGTCAAGAGCGGGCGGATAATGACGGGGAGCTGTTTTTT.

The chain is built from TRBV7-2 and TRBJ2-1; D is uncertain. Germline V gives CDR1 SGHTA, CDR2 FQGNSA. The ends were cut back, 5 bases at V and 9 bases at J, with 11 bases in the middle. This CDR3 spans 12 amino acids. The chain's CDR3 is CASSTARPEQFF. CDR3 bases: TGTGCCAGCAGCACCGCTAGGCCTGAGCAGTTCTTC.

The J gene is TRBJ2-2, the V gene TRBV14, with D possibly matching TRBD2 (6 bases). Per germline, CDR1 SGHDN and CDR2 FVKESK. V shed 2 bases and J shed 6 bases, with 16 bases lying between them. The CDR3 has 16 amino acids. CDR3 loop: CASSQREGLPPGELFF. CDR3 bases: TGTGCCAGCAGCCAACGTGAGGGACTCCCCCCCGGGGAGCTGTTTTTT.

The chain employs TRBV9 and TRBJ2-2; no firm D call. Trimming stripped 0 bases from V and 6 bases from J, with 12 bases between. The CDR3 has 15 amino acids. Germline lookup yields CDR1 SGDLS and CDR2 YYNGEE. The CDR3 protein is CASSVAQARPGELFF. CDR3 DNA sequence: TGTGCCAGCAGCGTAGCCCAGGCCCGTCCCGGGGAGCTGTTTTTT.

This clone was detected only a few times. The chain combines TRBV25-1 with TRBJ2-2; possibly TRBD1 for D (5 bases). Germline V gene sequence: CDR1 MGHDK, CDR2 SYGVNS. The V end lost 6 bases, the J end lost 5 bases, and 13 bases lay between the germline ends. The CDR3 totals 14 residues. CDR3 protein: CASRGPTWTGELFF. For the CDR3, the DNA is TGTGCCAGCAGGGGGCCTACTTGGACCGGGGAGCTGTTTTTT.

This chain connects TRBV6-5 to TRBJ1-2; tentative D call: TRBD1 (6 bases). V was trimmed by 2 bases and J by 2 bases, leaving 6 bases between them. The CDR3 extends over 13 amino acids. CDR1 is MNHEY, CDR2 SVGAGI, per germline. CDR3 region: CASSYDRNYGYTF. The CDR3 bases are TGTGCCAGCAGTTACGACAGGAACTATGGCTACACCTTC.

CDR3 residues: CAWSTSGGPKETQYF. For the CDR3, the DNA is TGTGCCTGGAGTACAAGCGGGGGGCCAAAAGAGACCCAGTACTTC. The rearrangement links TRBV30 to TRBJ2-5; TRBD2 matches at 9 bases. The CDR3 consists of 15 residues. V shed 2 bases, J shed 3 bases, and the junction held 7 bases outside the gene matches. CDR1 GTSNPN and CDR2 SVGIG come from the germline V gene (reference sequence).

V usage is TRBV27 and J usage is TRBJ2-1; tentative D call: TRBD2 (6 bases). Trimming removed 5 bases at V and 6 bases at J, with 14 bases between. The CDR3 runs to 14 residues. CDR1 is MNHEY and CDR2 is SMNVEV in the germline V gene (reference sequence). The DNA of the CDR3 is TGTGCCAGCAGTGAGACTAGAGCCTCCAATGAGCAGTTCTTC. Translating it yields CASSETRASNEQFF.

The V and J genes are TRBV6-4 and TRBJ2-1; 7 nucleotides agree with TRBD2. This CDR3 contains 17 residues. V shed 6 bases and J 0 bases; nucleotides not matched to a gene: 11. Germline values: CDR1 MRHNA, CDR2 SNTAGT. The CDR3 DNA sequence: TGTGCCAGCAGCCTTGCGGGAGCATCCTACTCCTACAATGAGCAGTTCTTC. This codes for CASSLAGASYSYNEQFF.

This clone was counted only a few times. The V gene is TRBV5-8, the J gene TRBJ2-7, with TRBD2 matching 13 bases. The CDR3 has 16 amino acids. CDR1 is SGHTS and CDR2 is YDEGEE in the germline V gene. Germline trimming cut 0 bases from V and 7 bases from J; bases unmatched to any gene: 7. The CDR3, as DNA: TGTGCCAGCAGCTTGGAACTAGCGGGGGGGCCTTGGGAGCAGTACGTC. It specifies CASSLELAGGPWEQYV.

The CDR3: CATSSGYSQETQYF. In DNA form, the CDR3 reads TGTGCCACCAGCAGTGGATACAGCCAAGAGACCCAGTACTTC. The V and J genes are TRBV15 and TRBJ2-5; no reliable D call. There are 14 residues in the CDR3. V lost 3 bases to trimming and J lost 1 base, with 9 bases between them. Germline V gene sequence: CDR1 LNHNV, CDR2 YYDKDF (reference sequence).

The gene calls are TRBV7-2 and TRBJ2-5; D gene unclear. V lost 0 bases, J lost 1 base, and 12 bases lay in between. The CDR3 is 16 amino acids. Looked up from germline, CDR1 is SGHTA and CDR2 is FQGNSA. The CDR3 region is CASSLAATEPQETQYF. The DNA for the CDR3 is TGTGCCAGCAGCTTAGCGGCAACGGAGCCCCAAGAGACCCAGTACTTC. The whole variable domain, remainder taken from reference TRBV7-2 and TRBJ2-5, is GAGVSQSPSNKVTEKGKDVELRCDPISGHTALYWYRQSLGQGLEFLIYFQGNSAPDKSGLPSDRFSAERTGGSVSTLTIQRTQQEDSAVYLCASSLAATEPQETQYFGPGTRLLVL.

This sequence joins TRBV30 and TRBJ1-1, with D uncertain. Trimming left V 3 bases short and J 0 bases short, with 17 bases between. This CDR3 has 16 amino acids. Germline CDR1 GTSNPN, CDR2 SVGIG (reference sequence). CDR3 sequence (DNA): TGTGCCTGGAGCGACGCTCCGGCCGGGATGAACACTGAAGCTTTCTTT. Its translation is CAWSDAPAGMNTEAFF.

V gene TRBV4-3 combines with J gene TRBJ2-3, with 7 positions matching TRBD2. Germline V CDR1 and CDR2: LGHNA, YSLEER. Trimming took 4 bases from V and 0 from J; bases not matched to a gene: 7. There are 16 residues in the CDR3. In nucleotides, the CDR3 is TGCGCCAGCAGCCTATTTACTAGCGCCAGCACAGATACGCAGTATTTT. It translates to CASSLFTSASTDTQYF.

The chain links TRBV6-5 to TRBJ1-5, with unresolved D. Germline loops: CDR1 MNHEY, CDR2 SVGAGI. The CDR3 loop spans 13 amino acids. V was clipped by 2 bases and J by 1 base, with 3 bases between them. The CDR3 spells CASSYGSNQPQHF. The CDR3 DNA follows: TGTGCCAGCAGTTACGGCAGCAATCAGCCCCAGCATTTT.

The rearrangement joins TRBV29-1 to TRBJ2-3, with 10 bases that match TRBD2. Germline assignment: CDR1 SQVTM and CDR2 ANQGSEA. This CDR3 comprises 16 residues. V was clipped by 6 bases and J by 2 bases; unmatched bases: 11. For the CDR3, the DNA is TGCAGCGTGTCCAGGGCTAGCGGGGGACTCACAGATACGCAGTATTTT. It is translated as CSVSRASGGLTDTQYF.

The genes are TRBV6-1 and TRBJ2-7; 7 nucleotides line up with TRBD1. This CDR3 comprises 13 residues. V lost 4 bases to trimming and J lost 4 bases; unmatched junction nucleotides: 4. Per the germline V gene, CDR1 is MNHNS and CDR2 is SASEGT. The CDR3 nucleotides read TGTGCCAGCAGTGGGACAGGAAGTTACGAGCAGTACGTC. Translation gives CASSGTGSYEQYV.

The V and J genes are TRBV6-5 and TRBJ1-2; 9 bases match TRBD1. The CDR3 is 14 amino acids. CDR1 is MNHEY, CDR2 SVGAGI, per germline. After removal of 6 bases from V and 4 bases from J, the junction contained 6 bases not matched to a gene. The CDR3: CASRGLDRGYGYTF. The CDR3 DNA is TGTGCCAGCAGGGGGCTGGACAGGGGCTATGGCTACACCTTC.

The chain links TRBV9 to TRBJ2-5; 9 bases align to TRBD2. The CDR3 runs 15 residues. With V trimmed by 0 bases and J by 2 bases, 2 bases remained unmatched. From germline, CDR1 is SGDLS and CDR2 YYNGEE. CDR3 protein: CASSVASGGQETQYF. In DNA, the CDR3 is TGTGCCAGCAGCGTAGCCAGCGGGGGGCAAGAGACCCAGTACTTC.

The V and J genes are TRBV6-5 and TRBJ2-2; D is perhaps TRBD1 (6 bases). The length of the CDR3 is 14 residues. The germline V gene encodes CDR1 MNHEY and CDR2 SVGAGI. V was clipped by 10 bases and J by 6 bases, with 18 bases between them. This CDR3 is CATKHQKGAGELFF. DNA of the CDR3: TGTGCCACCAAACATCAAAAGGGGGCCGGGGAGCTGTTTTTT.